This T cell receptor beta chain derives from a study of T cell repertoires in cytomegalovirus infection. Study background: Indications of both CMV infection and matching HLA type were provided by public TCR beta signatures. Broader study findings: There were carriers of CMV plus the relevant HLA, and cumulative public TCR beta family frequency identified them. In two of eight donors, the top clonotype was HLA-C-restricted CMV-specific.

Germline V gene lookup returns CDR1 MNHEY and CDR2 SVGEGT. V was trimmed by 6 bases and J by 7 bases, leaving 19 bases between them. This CDR3 contains 15 residues. TCRdb redid the calling of the reads with MiXCR, one entry per CDR3 protein. This table has approximately 500,000 distinct CDR3 sequences, 16% appearing once. Concerning this clonotype: What it recognizes is unknown.

Source material: CD8+ T cells from PBMCs. The chain combines TRBV6-2 or TRBV6-3 with TRBJ2-1, with D uncertain. The sequence was obtained from a human donor in good health (CMV status not recorded). Some clones in this sample may be carry-over from other donors' samples. CDR3 residues: CASSLEQPLANEQFF. The CDR3 region has the DNA TGTGCCAGCAGCCTCGAGCAACCCCTTGCGAATGAGCAGTTCTTC.